The 25 T cell receptor beta chains reported below all come from one sample, sequenced in a study of T cell changes during pregnancy in multiple sclerosis. Generated by immunoSEQ multiplex PCR, the TCRdb table keeps only in-frame clones and is missing some. The sample holds about 32,000 clones; about nine tenths are singletons and the top ten take 11%. The specimen comprised CD8+ T cells from peripheral blood mononuclear cells, sampled in the third trimester of pregnancy. These receptors were obtained from a female donor with multiple sclerosis, enrolled in a pregnancy study.

The rearrangement joins TRBV27 to TRBJ2-3; D possibly corresponds to TRBD1 (5 bases). Germline CDR1 is MNHEY and CDR2 is SMNVEV (reference sequence). The germline V and J ends were trimmed by 6 bases and 3 bases, with 13 bases remaining between them. The CDR3 runs 14 residues. The CDR3 reads CASSPEAGTDTQYF. The DNA of the CDR3 is TGTGCCAGCAGCCCAGAAGCAGGGACAGATACGCAGTATTTT.

The chain joins TRBV6-1 to TRBJ2-7, with D perhaps matching TRBD2 (6 bases). The length of the CDR3 is 17 residues. Per germline, CDR1 MNHNS and CDR2 SASEGT. The V and J ends lost 1 base and 6 bases respectively, with 22 bases between them. This CDR3 is CASSEGGLGVRAGEQYF. Written as DNA, the CDR3 is TGTGCCAGCAGTGAAGGGGGACTTGGAGTACGGGCGGGCGAGCAGTACTTC.

The chain joins TRBV2 to TRBJ2-3, with 11 positions matching TRBD2. J gave up 5 bases and V 2 bases, and 3 bases lay outside the gene matches. The germline gives CDR1 SNHLY, CDR2 FYNNEI. This CDR3 contains 15 residues. DNA for the CDR3: TGTGCCAGCAGTGAAACTAGCGGGAGCGGAGATACGCAGTATTTT. Translated, it gives CASSETSGSGDTQYF.

The chain has TRBV27 and TRBJ2-7; 14 bases are a match to TRBD2. CDR3 length equals 15 residues. Germline-derived CDR1 and CDR2 are MNHEY and SMNVEV (reference sequence). Germline trimming cut 5 bases from V and 5 bases from J; bases unmatched to any gene: 5. The CDR3 coding sequence is TGTGCCAGCAGTGGGGGACTAGCGGGAGTCAACGAGCAGTACTTC. As protein: CASSGGLAGVNEQYF.

The chain employs TRBV11-2 and TRBJ1-1, with 8 positions matching TRBD1. The CDR3 is 16 residues long. CDR1 is SGHAT, CDR2 FQNNGV, per germline. J gave up 0 bases and V 7 bases, and 10 bases lay outside the gene matches. CDR3 sequence (DNA): TGTGCCAGCACCTCGGCCAGGGGGCCTTTGAACACTGAAGCTTTCTTT. Its translation: CASTSARGPLNTEAFF.

Concerning this clone: The same CDR3 can be traced to other DNA sequences in this sample. This chain joins TRBV2 and TRBJ1-2; 7 bases align to TRBD1. The CDR3 consists of 14 residues. Germline CDR1 reads SNHLY; CDR2 reads FYNNEI. The trim removed 1 base at V and 3 bases at J, leaving 2 bases unmatched. This chain's CDR3 is CASSEGQGDYGYTF. Written as DNA, the CDR3 is TGTGCCAGCAGTGAAGGGCAGGGGGACTATGGCTACACCTTC.

This clone was detected only a few times. This chain joins TRBV6-5 and TRBJ2-1; TRBD2 aligns across 8 bases. Germline assignment: CDR1 MNHEY and CDR2 SVGAGI. The CDR3 length is 14 residues. Trimming took 5 bases from V and 1 from J; bases not matched to a gene: 1. This CDR3 reads CASSQRESYNEQFF. The DNA for the CDR3 is TGTGCCAGCAGTCAGCGGGAGTCCTACAATGAGCAGTTCTTC.

The chain employs TRBV4-2 and TRBJ1-1; D ambiguous. Germline CDR1 is LGHNA and CDR2 is YNFKEQ. CDR3 length equals 20 residues. Deletions cut 2 bases from V and 1 base from J, with 26 bases between. CDR3 DNA sequence: TGTGCCAGCAGCCAATTAGGTTTCGACATAACCCTGAGTGGGAACACTGAAGCTTTCTTT. It encodes CASSQLGFDITLSGNTEAFF.

This clone was picked up one time. The genes are TRBV9 and TRBJ2-3, with TRBD2 as a possible D gene (5 bases). There are 12 residues in the CDR3. V shed 7 bases and J shed 3 bases, with 9 bases lying between them. Germline V gene data show CDR1 as SGDLS and CDR2 as YYNGEE. The CDR3 region is CASRGGTDTQYF. CDR3 nucleotides: TGTGCCAGCCGCGGCGGGACAGATACGCAGTATTTT.

V usage is TRBV10-2 and J usage is TRBJ1-2; D is ambiguous. The CDR3 has 12 residues. Germline loops: CDR1 WSHSY, CDR2 SAAADI. Trimming stripped 7 bases from V and 5 bases from J, with 11 bases between. The CDR3 region is CASTTDGYGYTF. DNA for the CDR3: TGCGCCAGCACTACCGACGGGTATGGCTACACCTTC.

In DNA form, the CDR3 reads TGTGCCAGCAGCGCATCTCTAGCGGGAGGCGGGGAGCAGTTCTTC. Its translation: CASSASLAGGGEQFF. The V and J genes are TRBV9 and TRBJ2-1; 11 nucleotides line up with TRBD2. This CDR3 is 15 amino acids long. Per germline, CDR1 SGDLS and CDR2 YYNGEE. The trim removed 3 bases at V and 10 bases at J, leaving 9 bases unmatched.

Only a few counts were recorded for this clone. V is TRBV2 and J is TRBJ1-5; D ambiguous. V lost 4 bases to trimming and J lost 2 bases, with 3 bases between them. In germline, CDR1 is SNHLY, CDR2 FYNNEI. The CDR3 sequence is 12 residues long. CDR3 sequence (DNA): TGTGCCAGCAGTGTCGGCAATCAGCCCCAGCATTTT. It encodes CASSVGNQPQHF.

The table lists this clone with a few counts. The chain is built from TRBV6-5 and TRBJ1-6; D may be TRBD1 (5 bases). The CDR3 covers 14 residues. Per germline, CDR1 MNHEY and CDR2 SVGAGI. The V end was cut by 0 bases, the J end by 9 bases, with 9 bases between. CDR3 region: CASSYSGHSSPLHF. The CDR3 DNA is TGTGCCAGCAGTTACTCTGGACATTCTTCACCCCTCCACTTT.

The chain recombines TRBV19 with TRBJ2-2, with D tentatively TRBD1 (6 bases). CDR3 size: 13 residues. V lost 2 bases, J lost 9 bases, and 10 bases lay in between. Germline CDR1 and CDR2: LNHDA and SQIVND (reference sequence). CDR3 in DNA: TGTGCCAGTAGTATACAGGGGAACCGGGAGCTGTTTTTT. It translates to CASSIQGNRELFF.

CDR3 DNA sequence: TGTGCCAGCAGCTTAGCGGCGGGAGTAATGGACGAGCAGTACTTC. This codes for CASSLAAGVMDEQYF. J is TRBJ2-7 and V is TRBV7-8, with 7 bases fitting TRBD2. Germline CDR1 reads SGHVS; CDR2 reads FQNEAQ. J was trimmed by 5 bases and V by 0 bases; bases with no gene match: 7. CDR3 length equals 15 residues.

The CDR3 is CASSSSGTGIYYEQYF. The DNA of the CDR3 is TGTGCCAGCAGCTCGTCCGGGACAGGGATATATTACGAGCAGTACTTC. V gene TRBV5-5 combines with J gene TRBJ2-7; 9 nucleotides match TRBD1. The CDR3 loop spans 16 amino acids. Germline CDR1 and CDR2: SGHKS and YYEKEE (reference sequence). Trimming removed 3 bases from V and 4 bases from J; junction bases left unmatched: 11.

This clone was observed a handful of times. The chain carries TRBV7-9 and TRBJ2-7; 8 nucleotides match TRBD2. The CDR3 has 15 amino acids. The V gene end was trimmed by 1 base and the J gene end by 5 bases; junction bases not matched to a gene: 7. The germline V gene encodes CDR1 SEHNR and CDR2 FQNEAQ (reference sequence). CDR3 in amino acids: CASSLGGLGSDEQYF. The DNA for the CDR3 is TGTGCCAGCAGCTTAGGGGGACTAGGGAGTGACGAGCAGTACTTC.

This clone was observed a single time. This chain uses TRBV6-1 with TRBJ2-1; 7 bases agree with TRBD2. Trimming cost V 2 bases and J 10 bases; bases outside gene matches: 11. The germline V gene encodes CDR1 MNHNS and CDR2 SASEGT. The CDR3 runs to 15 residues. The CDR3 region has the DNA TGTGCCAGCAGTGAACGAGTGGGCCAGGGAGGGGAGCAGTTCTTC. This sequence encodes CASSERVGQGGEQFF.

V and J are TRBV15 and TRBJ1-6; no reliable D call. V dropped 0 bases and J dropped 0 bases, with 9 bases sitting between them. The length of the CDR3 is 17 residues. In germline, CDR1 is LNHNV, CDR2 YYDKDF (reference sequence). CDR3 nucleotides: TGTGCCACCAGCAGAGATCTGACAAGCTCCTATAATTCACCCCTCCACTTT. Translated: CATSRDLTSSYNSPLHF.

CDR3 amino acids: CASSPTGDGYTF. CDR3 nucleotides: TGTGCCAGCAGCCCGACAGGGGATGGCTACACCTTC. This rearrangement joins TRBV7-9 to TRBJ1-2, with TRBD1 matching 8 bases. The junction had 2 bases not matched to a gene; V was cut back by 5 bases and J by 6 bases. Per germline, CDR1 SEHNR and CDR2 FQNEAQ (reference sequence). The length of the CDR3 is 12 residues.

The gene calls are TRBV19 and TRBJ1-1; possible D gene TRBD1, 5 bases. Germline CDR1 is LNHDA and CDR2 is SQIVND (reference sequence). V was clipped by 4 bases and J by 0 bases, with 12 bases between them. The CDR3 has 15 amino acids. The CDR3 DNA sequence: TGTGCCAGTAGTAAATCGGGCAGGGTGAACACTGAAGCTTTCTTT. Protein: CASSKSGRVNTEAFF.

The rearrangement uses TRBV27 and TRBJ1-1; TRBD1 matches 7 bases. V lost 5 bases to trimming and J lost 4 bases; unmatched junction nucleotides: 13. This CDR3 has 16 residues. CDR1 is MNHEY, CDR2 SMNVEV, per germline (reference sequence). The CDR3 sequence is CASSPPSWTGGTEAFF. The CDR3 nucleotides read TGTGCCAGCAGTCCCCCCTCGTGGACAGGCGGCACTGAAGCTTTCTTT.

As DNA, the CDR3 is TGTGCCAGCAGTTCGGGACTCGACTACAATGAGCAGTTCTTC. Its translation: CASSSGLDYNEQFF. The chain combines TRBV6-5 with TRBJ2-1; maybe TRBD2 (6 bases). Trimming stripped 4 bases from V and 3 bases from J, with 10 bases between. The CDR3 covers 14 residues. The germline V gene encodes CDR1 MNHEY and CDR2 SVGAGI.

The gene calls are TRBV5-1 and TRBJ2-6, with 8 bases that match TRBD1. The CDR3 spans 16 residues. V lost 3 bases and J lost 5; bases outside the gene matches: 7. The germline CDR1 and CDR2 sequences are SGHRS and YFSETQ. CDR3 sequence: CASSSGQGVRANVLTF. CDR3 nucleotides: TGCGCCAGCAGCTCCGGACAGGGAGTAAGGGCCAACGTCCTGACTTTC.

The chain employs TRBV10-3 and TRBJ2-5; TRBD1 is a possible D gene (5 bases). V dropped 0 bases and J dropped 2 bases, with 10 bases sitting between them. CDR3 length: 15 amino acids. The germline gives CDR1 ENHRY, CDR2 SYGVKD. The CDR3: CAISESMAGQETQYF. CDR3 sequence (DNA): TGTGCCATCAGTGAGTCGATGGCAGGGCAAGAGACCCAGTACTTC.